The source of this T cell receptor (beta chain) is a study of T-cell reconstitution after alpha-beta-depleted transplantation in children. This clonotype was found a few times. Its specificity is not known. Preparation of the TCRbeta library involved a method that used unique molecular identifiers. TCRdb processed the PCR reads anew with MiXCR; each CDR3 protein has one entry. This table has just under 350,000 distinct CDR3 sequences, about 16% appearing once. The CDR3 runs to 15 residues. The V and J ends lost 2 bases and 2 bases, in that order; junction bases with no gene match: 7. Germline CDR1 is GTSNPN and CDR2 is SVGIG (reference sequence). The study, taken as a whole, reports: Surviving recipient T cells and intrathymic progenitors accounted for some patients' high TCRbeta diversity at day 60.

The source material was PBMCs, mostly from graft donor cells, sampled 360 days after TCRalphabeta/CD19-depleted stem cell transplant. The chain is built from TRBV30 and TRBJ2-3, with TRBD2 matching 7 bases. This TCR was recovered from a male patient between 2 and 10 years old who had a stem cell transplant for acute lymphoblastic leukemia, so the T cells may come from the graft donor. The CDR3 here is CAWSSLAVPTDTQYF. The CDR3 DNA follows: TGTGCCTGGAGTTCTCTAGCGGTCCCCACAGATACGCAGTATTTT. The full variable domain, its missing parts supplied by reference TRBV30 and TRBJ2-3, is SQTIHQWPATLVQPVGSPLSLECTVEGTSNPNLYWYRQAAGRGLQLLFYSVGIGQISSEVPQNLSASRPQDRQFILSSKKLLLSDSGFYLCAWSSLAVPTDTQYFGPGTRLTVL.